Below, 8 T cell receptor beta chains from the same sample are listed, as sequenced in a study of blood T cell repertoires in COVID-19. Profiled with immunoSEQ multiplex PCR; TCRdb holds only in-frame clones, not every one. The sample comprises 160,000 or so clones, 70% to 90% of which are singletons, and approximately 3% rests with the top ten. The material sequenced was peripheral blood. All receptors derive from a man aged 55 to 70 with acute or convalescent COVID-19.

The chain joins TRBV27 to TRBJ2-7; tentatively, D is TRBD1 (5 bases). CDR1 is MNHEY, CDR2 SMNVEV, per germline (reference sequence). CDR3 size: 14 residues. V lost 5 bases to trimming and J lost 1 base, with 12 bases between them. This CDR3 reads CASSPSAGSYEQYF. CDR3 nucleotide sequence: TGTGCCAGCAGTCCGTCGGCAGGGTCCTACGAGCAGTACTTC.

The V gene is TRBV5-5, the J gene TRBJ1-5; D ambiguous. Germline V gene lookup returns CDR1 SGHKS and CDR2 YYEKEE (reference sequence). Trimming cost V 1 base and J 0 bases, with 8 bases left between them. The CDR3 loop spans 15 amino acids. CDR3: CASSLTAYSNQPQHF. DNA for the CDR3: TGTGCCAGCAGCTTGACAGCTTATAGCAATCAGCCCCAGCATTTT. The full variable domain, in which reference TRBV5-5 and TRBJ1-5 provide the parts outside the CDR3, is DAGVTQSPTHLIKTRGQQVTLRCSPISGHKSVSWYQQVLGQGPQFIFQYYEKEERGRGNFPDRFSARQFPNYSSELNVNALLLGDSALYLCASSLTAYSNQPQHFGDGTRLSIL.

The rearrangement links TRBV23-1 to TRBJ1-1, with a weak D call TRBD1 (6 bases). TRBV23-1 falls under the ORF class, with uncertain function. The CDR3 extends over 17 amino acids. The V gene lost 2 bases and the J gene lost 0 bases, with 16 bases spanning the gap. As DNA, the CDR3 is TGCGCCAGCAGTCAACAGGGGCTTTGTCTCATGAACACTGAAGCTTTCTTT. The encoded protein is CASSQQGLCLMNTEAFF.

V and J are TRBV7-9 and TRBJ1-3, with a weak D call TRBD1 (6 bases). In germline, CDR1 is SEHNR, CDR2 FQNEAQ (reference sequence). The CDR3 is made up of 15 amino acids. The ends were cut back, 5 bases at V and 3 bases at J, with 14 bases in the middle. In DNA, the CDR3 is TGTGCCAGCAGCCCCCAGGGGAGTTATGGAAACACCATATATTTT. It yields the protein CASSPQGSYGNTIYF.

This chain uses TRBV5-4 with TRBJ1-6; 7 bases align to TRBD1. The CDR3 extends over 16 amino acids. Trimming cost V 6 bases and J 1 base; bases outside gene matches: 7. Germline V gene data show CDR1 as SGHNT and CDR2 as YYREEE (reference sequence). CDR3 nucleotide sequence: TGTGCCAGCAACGACAGGGAGGAGTCCTATAATTCACCCCTCCACTTT. Translation: CASNDREESYNSPLHF.

The chain couples TRBV19 to TRBJ2-7; 12 nucleotides line up with TRBD1. The junction had 5 bases not matched to a gene; V was cut back by 3 bases and J by 5 bases. The CDR3 runs 15 residues. The germline V gene has CDR1 LNHDA and CDR2 SQIVND (reference sequence). CDR3 coding DNA: TGTGCCAGTAGTATCAGGGACAGGGGGCAGGACGAGCAGTACTTC. This codes for CASSIRDRGQDEQYF. Complete variable domain (other parts from reference TRBV19 and TRBJ2-7): DGGITQSPKYLFRKEGQNVTLSCEQNLNHDAMYWYRQDPGQGLRLIYYSQIVNDFQKGDIAEGYSVSREKKESFPLTVTSAQKNPTAFYLCASSIRDRGQDEQYFGPGTRLTVT.

The chain recombines TRBV4-1 with TRBJ1-3; D is unresolved. This CDR3 comprises 17 residues. With 0 bases removed from V and 1 base from J, the gap between germline ends came to 13 bases. The germline CDR1 and CDR2 sequences are MGHRA and YSYEKL. For the CDR3, the DNA is TGCGCCAGCAGCCAAGAAAGCTTGCGAGGATCTGGAAACACCATATATTTT. It encodes CASSQESLRGSGNTIYF.

This chain's CDR3 is CASSLGRTGGNTEAFF. For the CDR3, the DNA is TGTGCCAGCAGCTTAGGCCGGACAGGGGGAAACACTGAAGCTTTCTTT. The V gene is TRBV7-9, the J gene TRBJ1-1; 10 positions agree with TRBD1. The CDR3 covers 16 residues. In germline, CDR1 is SEHNR, CDR2 FQNEAQ (reference sequence). V trimming: 1 base; J trimming: 2 bases; junction bases outside the gene matches: 4.